The clone carrying this T cell receptor (beta chain) was seen repeatedly, ten times or more. Its antigen is as yet unknown. This record comes from a study of regulatory T cells in long-lasting Graves disease. Overall study findings and caveats: Repertoires from persistent disease leaned toward TRBV28, TRBJ1-2 and TRBJ2-5.

Documented time point: newly diagnosed GD, antithyroid drugs for less than 3 months. Preparation of the TCR library used RNA extracted from PBMCs. V lost 2 bases, J lost 5 bases, and 11 bases lay in between. The CDR3 consists of 14 residues. The germline CDR1 and CDR2 sequences are SEHNR and FQNEAQ (reference sequence). Investigators prepared the TCR beta libraries by applying iRepertoire HTBI primers and Arm-PCR of CDR3 regions. One entry per CDR3 protein, called by TCRdb with MiXCR from the multiplex PCR reads. This repertoire shows roughly 420,000 distinct CDR3 sequences, about a sixth found once; its top ten account for over 8.5%. This sample also appeared in a second study, on T cells in Graves' hyperthyroidism and ophthalmopathy.

J is TRBJ2-3 and V is TRBV7-9; D not resolved. Sequencing used peripheral blood mononuclear cells (PBMCs), obtained at new diagnosis, from a patient treated with antithyroid drugs. The receptor was derived from a woman in her twenties or thirties with Graves disease. The CDR3, as DNA: TGTGCCAGCAGCTTATGGTCCAAGGAAGATACGCAGTATTTT. It specifies CASSLWSKEDTQYF.